The 16 T cell receptor beta chains given below trace back to one sample, sequenced in a study of OX40 agonist ivuxolimab in advanced cancers. TCRdb keeps only in-frame clones here, not all; method: immunoSEQ multiplex PCR. The sample yields tens of thousands of clones, 85% to 90% seen once. This sample comprised CD4+ or CD8+ T cells sorted from blood, obtained in a trial of the OX40 agonist ivuxolimab. These receptors were taken from an adult with an advanced solid tumor such as melanoma, head and neck, liver or kidney cancer.

This chain uses TRBV2 with TRBJ1-3; no clear D gene. The V end was cut by 1 base, the J end by 1 base, with 11 bases between. This CDR3 is built from 16 residues. The germline V gene has CDR1 SNHLY and CDR2 FYNNEI. CDR3 sequence reads: CASSEGVVISGNTIYF. Written as DNA, the CDR3 is TGTGCCAGCAGTGAAGGGGTTGTCATTTCTGGAAACACCATATATTTT.

The J gene is TRBJ1-1, the V gene TRBV30; 8 positions agree with TRBD1. Trimming cost V 2 bases and J 7 bases; bases outside gene matches: 15. The V gene's germline CDR1 is GTSNPN and CDR2 SVGIG (reference sequence). The CDR3 has 16 residues. CDR3 protein: CAWSSPEDRDRSEAFF. DNA of the CDR3: TGTGCCTGGAGTAGCCCTGAGGACAGGGATCGTAGTGAAGCTTTCTTT.

The V and J genes are TRBV7-9 and TRBJ1-2; D ambiguous. Germline V gives CDR1 SEHNR, CDR2 FQNEAQ (reference sequence). V was clipped by 6 bases and J by 3 bases, with 11 bases between them. The CDR3 is made up of 13 amino acids. In DNA form, the CDR3 reads TGTGCCAGCAGTCGAAGTACGGACTATGGCTACACCTTC. It is translated as CASSRSTDYGYTF.

This chain uses TRBV10-3 with TRBJ2-5, with no clear D. The V and J ends lost 7 bases and 1 base respectively, with 13 bases between them. This CDR3 region has 14 residues. Germline CDR1 and CDR2: ENHRY and SYGVKD. The CDR3 DNA reads as TGTGCCATCAAAAAGGTCGGGCTCCAAGAGACCCAGTACTTC. This codes for CAIKKVGLQETQYF.

This clone was recorded once. The V gene is TRBV27, the J gene TRBJ1-1; 7 nucleotides match TRBD1. The V segment lost 5 bases and the J segment 3 bases; nucleotides outside the gene matches: 9. CDR3 size: 15 residues. Germline V lookup: CDR1 MNHEY, CDR2 SMNVEV (reference sequence). This CDR3 reads CASSPGQSSDTEAFF. Written as DNA, the CDR3 is TGTGCCAGCAGTCCGGGACAGAGTAGTGACACTGAAGCTTTCTTT.

This clone is a singleton in its sample. This sequence joins TRBV9 and TRBJ1-2; D not resolved. The CDR3 sequence is 14 residues long. The germline V gene encodes CDR1 SGDLS and CDR2 YYNGEE. Between the trimmed V and J ends, which lost 5 bases and 0 bases, there was a span of 11 bases. CDR3 nucleotide sequence: TGTGCCAGCAGTCTCGTCGGGGCTAACTATGGCTACACCTTC. It encodes CASSLVGANYGYTF.

The chain links TRBV4-2 to TRBJ2-2; D is undetermined. Trimming took 0 bases from V and 4 from J, leaving 6 bases between them. The germline V gene encodes CDR1 LGHNA and CDR2 YNFKEQ. The CDR3 length is 14 residues. Here the CDR3 reads CASSQDPGTGELFF. In DNA, the CDR3 is TGTGCCAGCAGCCAAGATCCAGGCACCGGGGAGCTGTTTTTT.

The chain recombines TRBV28 with TRBJ2-7, with no clear D. The CDR3 covers 15 residues. Trimming shortened V by 4 bases and J by 0 bases, and 13 bases separated the two germline ends. The germline V gene encodes CDR1 MDHEN and CDR2 SYDVKM. The CDR3 region has the DNA TGTGCCAGCAGTTCCCACCGCGCTAGCTCCTACGAGCAGTACTTC. Its translation: CASSSHRASSYEQYF. The full variable domain, completed using reference TRBV28 and TRBJ2-7, is DVKVTQSSRYLVKRTGEKVFLECVQDMDHENMFWYRQDPGLGLRLIYFSYDVKMKEKGDIPEGYSVSREKKERFSLILESASTNQTSMYLCASSSHRASSYEQYFGPGTRLTVT.

This clone turned up a few times. V and J are TRBV7-2 and TRBJ1-3, with no clear D. Trimming pared 0 bases from V and 0 bases from J, leaving 9 bases between. The CDR3 runs 16 residues. Germline CDR1 reads SGHTA; CDR2 reads FQGNSA. The CDR3 spells CASSLAVRRSGNTIYF. CDR3 in DNA: TGTGCCAGCAGCTTAGCAGTTCGGCGCTCTGGAAACACCATATATTTT.

The genes are TRBV29-1 and TRBJ1-2; D not resolved. The V and J ends lost 5 bases and 3 bases respectively, with 10 bases between them. This CDR3 spans 12 amino acids. Per the germline V gene, CDR1 is SQVTM and CDR2 is ANQGSEA. CDR3 sequence reads: CSVLTPDYGYTF. CDR3 in DNA: TGCAGCGTTCTGACCCCCGACTATGGCTACACCTTC.

The chain combines TRBV30 with TRBJ2-2; D unclear. CDR3 size: 12 residues. Trimming stripped 2 bases from V and 6 bases from J, with 7 bases between. The germline V gene encodes CDR1 GTSNPN and CDR2 SVGIG (reference sequence). The CDR3 here is CAWSRVPGELFF. The CDR3 nucleotides read TGTGCCTGGAGTAGGGTCCCCGGGGAGCTGTTTTTT. The full variable domain, with the rest looked up from reference TRBV30 and TRBJ2-2, is SQTIHQWPATLVQPVGSPLSLECTVEGTSNPNLYWYRQAAGRGLQLLFYSVGIGQISSEVPQNLSASRPQDRQFILSSKKLLLSDSGFYLCAWSRVPGELFFGEGSRLTVL.

As to this clone: A junction boundary mismatches the germline segment, possibly from a read error. The chain combines TRBV28 with TRBJ2-5, with 9 bases that match TRBD2. The CDR3 loop spans 15 amino acids. CDR1 and CDR2 from the germline V gene are MDHEN and SYDVKM. CDR3 loop: CASRVAGEPLGSADF. CDR3 DNA sequence: TGTGCCAGCAGGGTAGCGGGGGAGCCTTTAGGGTCGGCGGACTTC.

V is TRBV7-3 and J is TRBJ2-1; D tentatively fits TRBD1 or TRBD2 (7 bases each). V shed 5 bases and J shed 11 bases, with 25 bases lying between them. The CDR3 totals 16 residues. Looked up from germline, CDR1 is SGHTA and CDR2 is FQGTGA. CDR3 amino acids: CASSVGPSGTQGKQFF. CDR3 nucleotides: TGTGCCAGCAGCGTCGGTCCTAGCGGCACACAGGGGAAGCAGTTCTTC.

The chain carries TRBV5-4 and TRBJ2-7; a possible D gene is TRBD1 (5 bases). This CDR3 is built from 15 residues. V lost 5 bases, J lost 2 bases, and 17 bases lay in between. The V gene's germline CDR1 is SGHNT and CDR2 YYREEE (reference sequence). The CDR3 coding sequence is TGTGCCAGCAGACAGGACCCCACCTCTACCTACGAGCAGTACTTC. It is translated as CASRQDPTSTYEQYF.

This clone was recorded once. The chain is built from TRBV5-4 and TRBJ1-6; D may be TRBD1 (5 bases). This CDR3 has 16 amino acids. The germline gives CDR1 SGHNT, CDR2 YYREEE (reference sequence). V lost 5 bases to trimming and J lost 9 bases, with 21 bases between them. CDR3 amino acids: CASSRGGREPGSPLHF. The CDR3 DNA is TGTGCCAGCAGTCGCGGTGGCAGGGAGCCAGGTTCACCCCTCCACTTT.

This chain connects TRBV9 to TRBJ1-1; D perhaps matches TRBD1 (6 bases). V gave up 4 bases and J gave up 2 bases, with 15 bases separating them. The CDR3 has 15 amino acids. The germline gives CDR1 SGDLS, CDR2 YYNGEE. The CDR3 region has the DNA TGTGCCAGCAGCCCTTCTGGACAGCTTAACACTGAAGCTTTCTTT. Translating gives CASSPSGQLNTEAFF. Full variable domain (remainder filled in from reference TRBV9 and TRBJ1-1): DSGVTQTPKHLITATGQRVTLRCSPRSGDLSVYWYQQSLDQGLQFLIQYYNGEERAKGNILERFSAQQFPDLHSELNLSSLELGDSALYFCASSPSGQLNTEAFFGQGTRLTVV.